The present T cell receptor (beta chain) was sequenced within a study of T cells in Graves' hyperthyroidism and ophthalmopathy. The study, taken as a whole, reports: The blood repertoire included most of the expanded thyroid clonotypes above 0.001. Ophthalmopathy, which appeared later, was predicted by the model a median around 6.9 months before onset. The authors' 13 V-J model separated ophthalmopathy from stable hyperthyroidism.

Unmatched junction bases numbered 9, after V lost 8 bases and J lost 4 bases. CDR1 is SGHAT and CDR2 is FQNNGV in the germline V gene. This CDR3 contains 14 residues. It was uncontrolled infection, other autoimmune disease, pregnancy or lactation that excluded patients. Notes on this clonotype: Its antigen is unidentified. A much larger clone sits a single nucleotide away, making a read error possible.

RNA transcripts gave rise to amplified TCR beta CDR3 regions. The HTBI primer set served for first-round RT-PCR of the TCR CDR3. TCRdb re-analysed the multiplex PCR reads in MiXCR, keeping a single row per CDR3 protein. The sample has 250,000 to 300,000 distinct CDR3 sequences, 13% to 15% seen once. Source material: blood. This receptor was identified in a woman aged 45-60 years with Graves' hyperthyroidism that later progressed to Graves' ophthalmopathy. V and J are TRBV11-2 and TRBJ2-3, with 7 bases fitting TRBD1. The CDR3 sequence is CASSPPTGSDTQYF. The CDR3 coding sequence is TGTGCCAGCTCACCCCCGACAGGGTCAGATACGCAGTATTTT.